The 27 T cell receptor beta chains reported below all come from one sample, sequenced in a study of blood T cell repertoires in COVID-19 (dated by TCRdb to 2019 to 2021). Library preparation employed the immunoSEQ multiplex PCR assay. What TCRdb holds here is the immuneACCESS table cut down to in-frame rearrangements. Part of the clones is not present; checked against another copy, under half of the missing clones reflect an unresolved V gene, and the others are unexplained. The sample profile shows 300,000 or so clones; roughly 86% of them were found once. The ten largest clones take up approximately 7.8% of the sample. Sequencing was done on a sample of peripheral blood. The receptors were sampled from a woman in her forties or fifties who had recovered from COVID-19.

This chain joins TRBV6-2 or TRBV6-3 and TRBJ2-7; D is unresolved. The germline V and J ends were trimmed by 6 bases and 4 bases, with 7 bases remaining between them. The CDR3 loop spans 11 amino acids. In germline, CDR1 is MNHEY, CDR2 SVGEGT. This CDR3 reads CASSNGYEQYF. CDR3 sequence (DNA): TGTGCCAGCAGCAACGGGTACGAGCAGTACTTC.

The chain joins TRBV2 to TRBJ1-1, with TRBD1 as a possible D gene (5 bases). Germline V gives CDR1 SNHLY, CDR2 FYNNEI. The ends were cut back, 8 bases at V and 0 bases at J, with 10 bases in the middle. This CDR3 contains 13 residues. CDR3 protein: CASSGNMNTEAFF. CDR3 in DNA: TGTGCCAGCTCAGGGAACATGAACACTGAAGCTTTCTTT.

This clone was found a few times. This chain connects TRBV28 to TRBJ2-7, with 7 positions matching TRBD1. The trim removed 2 bases at V and 4 bases at J, leaving 5 bases unmatched. Germline loops: CDR1 MDHEN, CDR2 SYDVKM. The CDR3 is made up of 14 amino acids. The CDR3 coding sequence is TGTGCCAGCAGTTTAGGGGACAGCGGTTACGAGCAGTACTTC. As protein: CASSLGDSGYEQYF.

The CDR3 nucleotides are TGCGCCAGCAGCCACCGACAGGGTGGCAATCAGCCCCAGCATTTT. Translated, it gives CASSHRQGGNQPQHF. V usage is TRBV4-1 and J usage is TRBJ1-5; 7 nucleotides agree with TRBD1. Losses at the gene ends were 3 bases for V and 2 bases for J; bases not matched to a gene: 4. The CDR3 covers 15 residues. The germline CDR1 and CDR2 sequences are MGHRA and YSYEKL.

The genes are TRBV5-1 and TRBJ2-3, with D possibly TRBD2 on 5 matching bases. The CDR3 totals 15 residues. V lost 6 bases to trimming and J lost 0 bases, with 14 bases between them. Per germline, CDR1 SGHRS and CDR2 YFSETQ. CDR3 nucleotide sequence: TGCGCCAGCATCCGAGCGGACGCTAGCACAGATACGCAGTATTTT. Residues: CASIRADASTDTQYF.

The chain joins TRBV7-2 to TRBJ2-3; no clear D. Per germline, CDR1 SGHTA and CDR2 FQGNSA. V gave up 9 bases and J gave up 2 bases, with 15 bases separating them. The CDR3 is 14 amino acids. DNA of the CDR3: TGTGCCAGTAGATTTGGGCTGAACACAGATACGCAGTATTTT. This codes for CASRFGLNTDTQYF.

V is TRBV6-2 or TRBV6-3 and J is TRBJ2-7; D is unresolved. Trimming took 2 bases from V and 6 from J, leaving 8 bases between them. The CDR3 is 12 residues long. The germline CDR1 and CDR2 sequences are MNHEY and SVGEGT. The CDR3 coding sequence is TGTGCCAGCAGTTACGCGCCTACCGAGCAGTACTTC. This codes for CASSYAPTEQYF.

This chain connects TRBV5-4 to TRBJ2-2, with D possibly matching TRBD1 (5 bases). The CDR3 is 17 amino acids. Trimming left V 4 bases short and J 2 bases short, with 18 bases between. Germline V CDR1 and CDR2: SGHNT, YYREEE (reference sequence). The CDR3 loop is CASSRGGASQNTGELFF. The CDR3 DNA follows: TGTGCCAGCAGCCGCGGTGGGGCAAGCCAAAACACCGGGGAGCTGTTTTTT.

The V call is TRBV20-1, the J call TRBJ1-5, with TRBD1 identical over 8 bases. Germline V CDR1 and CDR2: DFQATT, SNEGSKA (reference sequence). The CDR3 extends over 14 amino acids. The junction had 5 bases not matched to a gene; V was cut back by 3 bases and J by 4 bases. The CDR3 region has the DNA TGCAGTGCTAGTCCCCAGGGGGCGAATCAGCCCCAGCATTTT. Translated, it gives CSASPQGANQPQHF.

The chain employs TRBV19 and TRBJ1-2; TRBD1 might be the D (5 bases). The V and J ends lost 2 bases and 0 bases respectively, with 7 bases between them. The germline CDR1 and CDR2 sequences are LNHDA and SQIVND (reference sequence). The CDR3 totals 14 residues. CDR3 sequence (DNA): TGTGCCAGTAGTATAACAGGAGCTAACTATGGCTACACCTTC. It codes for CASSITGANYGYTF.

This clone came up a few times. The chain joins TRBV4-3 to TRBJ2-1; possible D gene TRBD2, 5 bases. Germline values: CDR1 LGHNA, CDR2 YSLEER. This CDR3 region has 15 residues. Trimming removed 0 bases from V and 8 bases from J, with 14 bases in between. The CDR3 region is CASSQEASRGDEQFF. CDR3 nucleotides: TGCGCCAGCAGCCAAGAAGCTAGCAGAGGCGATGAGCAGTTCTTC.

This chain links TRBV28 with TRBJ1-1; the D is unclear. This CDR3 spans 14 amino acids. The V end was cut by 3 bases, the J end by 10 bases, with 18 bases between. CDR1 MDHEN and CDR2 SYDVKM come from the germline V gene. CDR3 in DNA: TGTGCCAGCAGTTTGTTTCGGGTTTTCCAGCCAGCTTTCTTT. Residues: CASSLFRVFQPAFF.

This clone has just one count. The rearrangement links TRBV6-2 or TRBV6-3 to TRBJ1-6; 9 bases map to TRBD1. The germline gives CDR1 MNHEY, CDR2 SVGEGT. Unmatched junction bases numbered 14, after V lost 6 bases and J lost 14 bases. The CDR3 has 15 amino acids. Here the CDR3 reads CASSRRTGDAASLHF. CDR3 bases: TGTGCCAGCAGCCGCAGGACAGGGGACGCCGCGTCCCTCCACTTT.

The chain recombines TRBV19 with TRBJ2-3; 8 nucleotides line up with TRBD2. Germline V gene data show CDR1 as LNHDA and CDR2 as SQIVND (reference sequence). The CDR3 consists of 16 residues. V trimming: 3 bases; J trimming: 5 bases; junction bases outside the gene matches: 10. CDR3 DNA: TGTGCCAGTAGTATCAGGCGGGGGCTAGCGGGAGATACGCAGTATTTT. Translation: CASSIRRGLAGDTQYF.

This clone occurred once. The V and J genes are TRBV3-1 (or the pseudogene TRBV3-2) and TRBJ2-5, with 8 bases matching TRBD2. J gave up 1 base and V 4 bases, and 5 bases lay outside the gene matches. Germline V gene lookup returns CDR1 LGHDT and CDR2 YNNKEL (reference sequence). The CDR3 spans 15 residues. CDR3 in amino acids: CASSLRAGVQETQYF. CDR3 nucleotides: TGTGCCAGCAGCCTTCGAGCGGGGGTCCAAGAGACCCAGTACTTC.

The gene calls are TRBV4-2 and TRBJ1-2; perhaps TRBD1 as D (5 bases). CDR1 and CDR2 from the germline V gene are LGHNA and YNFKEQ. The CDR3 is made up of 16 amino acids. Trimming pared 4 bases from V and 4 bases from J, leaving 19 bases between. CDR3 sequence: CASSPSDSVNSYGYTF. CDR3 nucleotide sequence: TGTGCCAGCAGCCCATCTGACAGCGTCAACTCCTATGGCTACACCTTC.

The rearrangement links TRBV6-1 to TRBJ1-2, with a possible D match to TRBD1 (5 bases). The CDR3 is made up of 14 amino acids. V lost 2 bases and J 3 bases, leaving 10 bases between the germline ends. Germline lookup yields CDR1 MNHNS and CDR2 SASEGT. For the CDR3, the DNA is TGTGCCAGCAGTGAAAGGTGGGGGGACTATGGCTACACCTTC. Protein product: CASSERWGDYGYTF.

This chain connects TRBV2 to TRBJ2-1; 8 bases agree with TRBD1. This CDR3 spans 16 amino acids. The V segment lost 9 bases and the J segment 5 bases; nucleotides outside the gene matches: 15. Germline values: CDR1 SNHLY, CDR2 FYNNEI. The DNA of the CDR3 is TGTGCCAGACCACACTATGGACAGGGCCTAAACAATGAGCAGTTCTTC. Amino acids: CARPHYGQGLNNEQFF.

V usage is TRBV9 and J usage is TRBJ1-3; TRBD1 might be the D (5 bases). The CDR3 spans 17 residues. Germline-derived CDR1 and CDR2 are SGDLS and YYNGEE. V lost 0 bases and J lost 0, with 13 bases in between. The CDR3 sequence is CASSVEPGIFSGNTIYF. CDR3 in DNA: TGTGCCAGCAGCGTAGAGCCAGGGATTTTCTCTGGAAACACCATATATTTT.

The genes are TRBV28 and TRBJ2-5, with D perhaps matching TRBD2 (7 bases). Per the germline V gene, CDR1 is MDHEN and CDR2 is SYDVKM. V dropped 1 base and J dropped 6 bases, with 18 bases sitting between them. CDR3 length: 16 residues. The CDR3 here is CASSLLGRGGGKTQYF. In DNA, the CDR3 is TGTGCCAGCAGTTTATTGGGTAGGGGGGGCGGCAAGACCCAGTACTTC.

The V call is TRBV6-1, the J call TRBJ1-5; D remains unclear. The CDR3 is 13 amino acids. V dropped 3 bases and J dropped 5 bases, with 8 bases sitting between them. Looked up from germline, CDR1 is MNHNS and CDR2 is SASEGT. This CDR3 reads CASSDTMDQPQHF. Here the CDR3 DNA reads TGTGCCAGCAGTGATACAATGGATCAGCCCCAGCATTTT.

The chain couples TRBV9 to TRBJ2-2, with D perhaps matching TRBD1 (5 bases). Trimming took off 5 bases at V and 0 bases at J, with 17 bases between the two ends. CDR1 is SGDLS, CDR2 YYNGEE, per germline. The CDR3 is 17 amino acids. Here the CDR3 reads CASRSARGGSNTGELFF. DNA for the CDR3: TGTGCCAGCAGGTCGGCTAGGGGCGGCTCGAACACCGGGGAGCTGTTTTTT.

The chain uses TRBV19 and TRBJ1-1; TRBD1 is a possible D gene (6 bases). Germline lookup yields CDR1 LNHDA and CDR2 SQIVND (reference sequence). Trimming took off 5 bases at V and 1 base at J, with 14 bases between the two ends. The CDR3 length is 15 residues. The CDR3: CASSRRGGSNTEAFF. CDR3 DNA sequence: TGTGCCAGTAGTCGGAGGGGGGGTTCGAACACTGAAGCTTTCTTT.

The V gene is TRBV6-4, the J gene TRBJ1-2; TRBD1 might be the D (5 bases). V lost 2 bases to trimming and J lost 6 bases, with 22 bases between them. The CDR3 runs to 17 residues. The germline gives CDR1 MRHNA, CDR2 SNTAGT. The CDR3 region is CASSDGGERDSEDGYTF. The CDR3 DNA reads TGTGCCAGCAGTGACGGGGGGGAGCGGGACTCGGAGGATGGCTACACCTTC.

The chain joins TRBV19 to TRBJ2-2; TRBD2 might be the D (5 bases). Trimming took off 3 bases at V and 4 bases at J, with 12 bases between the two ends. Germline CDR1 LNHDA, CDR2 SQIVND (reference sequence). The CDR3 extends over 15 amino acids. CDR3 coding DNA: TGTGCCAGTAGTATTCCCGGCCGGGGCACCGGGGAGCTGTTTTTT. Translated: CASSIPGRGTGELFF.

The chain links TRBV2 to TRBJ2-7; 9 bases match TRBD1. CDR1 and CDR2 (germline): SNHLY, FYNNEI. V shed 3 bases and J 2 bases; nucleotides not matched to a gene: 8. This CDR3 is built from 16 residues. The CDR3 DNA reads as TGTGCCAGCAGTGAGGAGGGGAGACAGGGGGCCTACGAGCAGTACTTC. Translated, it gives CASSEEGRQGAYEQYF.

This rearrangement joins TRBV29-1 to TRBJ2-3; 7 bases agree with TRBD2. The CDR3 is made up of 15 amino acids. Germline V gives CDR1 SQVTM, CDR2 ANQGSEA. The junction had 6 bases not matched to a gene; V was cut back by 0 bases and J by 3 bases. The chain's CDR3 is CSVEDPVGGTDTQYF. Here the CDR3 DNA reads TGCAGCGTTGAAGATCCGGTGGGGGGGACAGATACGCAGTATTTT.